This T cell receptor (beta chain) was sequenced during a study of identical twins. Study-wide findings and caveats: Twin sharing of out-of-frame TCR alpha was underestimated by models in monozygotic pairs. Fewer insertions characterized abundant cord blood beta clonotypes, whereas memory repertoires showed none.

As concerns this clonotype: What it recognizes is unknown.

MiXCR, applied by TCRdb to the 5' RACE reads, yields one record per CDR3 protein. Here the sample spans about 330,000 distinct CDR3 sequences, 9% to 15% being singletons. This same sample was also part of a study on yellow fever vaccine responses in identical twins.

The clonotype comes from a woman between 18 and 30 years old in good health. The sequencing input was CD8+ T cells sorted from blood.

The CDR3 here is CASSQGLAGNLGTQYF. CDR3 DNA sequence: TGCGCCAGCAGCCAAGGGCTAGCGGGCAACCTAGGTACCCAGTACTTC. J is TRBJ2-5 and V is TRBV4-1; 8 nucleotides match TRBD2. The CDR3 runs to 16 residues. CDR1 and CDR2 (germline): MGHRA, YSYEKL. J lost 8 bases, V lost 1 base, and 12 bases had no gene match.